This T cell receptor (beta chain) was observed in a study of T cell repertoires in cytomegalovirus infection. Overall study context: In the study, CMV epitopes included recently identified HLA-C-restricted and well-studied HLA-B-restricted ones. Public signatures in TCR beta pointed to CMV infection and matching HLA type. General study findings and limits: CMV carriers with the relevant HLA were identified by cumulative public TCR beta family frequency. There were HLA-C-restricted CMV-specific TCR beta clonotypes dominating the ex vivo response.

The CDR3 extends over 15 amino acids. The germline V and J ends were trimmed by 3 bases and 8 bases, with 19 bases remaining between them. This clonotype was observed a handful of times. What it binds is not known. TCRdb independently ran MiXCR on the reads; one entry per CDR3 protein. Among more than 85,000 distinct CDR3 sequences listed, roughly 30% were seen once. The chain joins TRBV12-3 or TRBV12-4 to TRBJ1-1; D not resolved. Sequencing used CD8+ T cells from cultured PBMCs, obtained from culture after CMV antigen stimulation. The receptor comes from a human donor in good health (CMV status not recorded). Some clones in this sample may be carry-over from other donors' samples. The CDR3 DNA is TGTGCCAGCAGTTTGTTCGGCGACGTCGGTAGAGAAGCTTTCTTT. This encodes CASSLFGDVGREAFF.